This T cell receptor (beta chain) was retrieved from a study of OX40 agonist ivuxolimab in advanced cancers. Across the whole study: With a range of roughly 20 to 80, age averaged approximately 54 years, and roughly 80% were male.

Profiling relied on immunoSEQ multiplex PCR, and the TCRdb table lists in-frame clones only, not all of them. The sample consists of tens of thousands of clones, 85% to 95% of them appearing once. The clonotype originates from an adult with an advanced solid tumor such as melanoma, head and neck, liver or kidney cancer. The sequences come from CD4+ or CD8+ T cells sorted from blood, collected in a trial of the OX40 agonist ivuxolimab.

CDR3 nucleotides: TGCGCCAGCAGCCCTCCCGACGGCTATGGCTACACCTTC. Amino acid sequence: CASSPPDGYGYTF. The V call is TRBV5-1, the J call TRBJ1-2; no reliable D call. The CDR3 consists of 13 residues. Germline V CDR1 and CDR2: SGHRS, YFSETQ. V was cut by 4 bases and J by 4 bases, with 11 bases left in between. Complete variable domain (other parts from reference TRBV5-1 and TRBJ1-2): KAGVTQTPRYLIKTRGQQVTLSCSPISGHRSVSWYQQTPGQGLQFLFEYFSETQRNKGNFPGRFSGRQFSNSRSEMNVSTLELGDSALYLCASSPPDGYGYTFGSGTRLTVV.